The rows below give T cell receptor beta chains drawn from one sample of a study of shared clonotypes between healthy human individuals. Method: immunoSEQ multiplex PCR; TCRdb's copy keeps in-frame clones and lacks some. Among about 2.1 million clones listed, just under 95% were seen once. Input material: naive CD8+ T cells from PBMCs. The receptors originated from a man aged 18-30 years in good health. Some clones in this sample may be carry-over from other donors' samples. Each CDR3 is given without its conserved first and last residue. Fields, in order: J gene, clone size, V gene, CDR3 protein. Size tells how often a clone was seen (once, few, many) or the class of an expanded clone, and some rows leave it out.

TRBJ2-7	-	TRBV5-1	ASSSPKLTGTYEQY
TRBJ1-2	-	TRBV18	ASSPPLRQDPNYGYT
TRBJ2-7	-	TRBV28	ASSLVGRTYEQY
TRBJ1-1	-	TRBV9	ASSPFNPNTEAF
TRBJ2-7	-	TRBV10-3	AIRVGVDYEQY
TRBJ2-1	-	TRBV27	ASSPRDRAVNEQF
TRBJ2-1	-	TRBV15	ATSRDKGYLSYNEQF
TRBJ2-1	-	TRBV27	ASSPDWGTDNEQF
TRBJ2-1	-	TRBV11-2	ASSFPGLAGDEQF
TRBJ2-3	-	TRBV7-9	ASSLTSAGTDTQY
TRBJ1-5	-	TRBV7-2	ASSLGRYSNQPQH
TRBJ2-7	-	TRBV27	ASSLRAGGYEQY
TRBJ2-1	-	TRBV30	AWSVDWQPYNEQF
TRBJ2-7	-	TRBV11-2	ASSNFRDRQISLLREQY
TRBJ2-7	once	TRBV7-8	ASSPNPRTGISYEQY
TRBJ2-1	-	TRBV9	ASSAPGGQQYNEQF
TRBJ1-2	-	TRBV9	ASSTKGGLREFYGYT
TRBJ1-1	-	TRBV4-1	ASSPDSGAYEAF
TRBJ1-5	-	TRBV27	ASSFRGGNQPQH
TRBJ2-3	-	TRBV27	ASSLNGPYNTDTQY
TRBJ1-1	-	TRBV9	ASSPGRLNTEAF
TRBJ2-7	-	TRBV4-2	ASSQDQRTGGAYEQY
TRBJ2-1	-	TRBV27	ASTVYSRLEMTGEQF
TRBJ1-5	-	TRBV4-1	ASSQEGMGQGFVPQH
TRBJ2-1	-	TRBV6-1	ASSEGGSYNEQF
TRBJ2-3	-	TRBV13	ASSLLRLLSGDTQY
TRBJ2-2	few	TRBV4-1	GSGQNAGELF
TRBJ2-7	-	TRBV29-1	SVRTSPYEQY
TRBJ2-1	-	TRBV2	ASLGFPLNEQF
TRBJ2-7	-	TRBV14	ASSQASSDLYSYEQY
TRBJ2-2	-	TRBV7-9	ASDWTTGELF
TRBJ1-1	-	TRBV6-5	ASSPGQKSEAF
TRBJ2-2	-	TRBV28	ASRDFGTARNTGELF
TRBJ1-5	-	TRBV5-6	ASSRRHPGSNQPQH
TRBJ2-7	-	TRBV27	ASSSPMGVDFEQY
TRBJ2-1	once	TRBV4-1	ASRDLGDNEQF
TRBJ2-1	-	TRBV4-1	ASSPPPARVDEQF
TRBJ2-7	-	TRBV2	ASSTGTGGYEQY